These 11 T cell receptor beta chains were all obtained from the same sample, sequenced in a study of shared clonotypes between healthy human individuals. Profiling relied on immunoSEQ multiplex PCR, and the TCRdb table lists in-frame clones only, not all of them. The profile shows some 500,000 clones, about 96% of them singletons. Sequencing input: naive CD4+ T cells sorted from blood. Indicated subset: CD45RA+ positively selected. Source of these receptors: a young woman in good health.

The rearrangement uses TRBV4-1 and TRBJ2-3; TRBD2 matches 7 bases. CDR3 length: 17 amino acids. Germline V gene data show CDR1 as MGHRA and CDR2 as YSYEKL. V was clipped by 3 bases and J by 1 base; unmatched bases: 10. The CDR3 protein is CASSQLGGSGRTDTQYF. The DNA for the CDR3 is TGCGCCAGCAGCCAGCTCGGGGGGAGCGGCCGCACAGATACGCAGTATTTT.

The chain recombines TRBV5-4 with TRBJ1-3; D possibly corresponds to TRBD1 (6 bases). The CDR3 length is 14 residues. V was shortened by 1 base and J by 4 bases, with 9 bases between the two germline ends. Germline loops: CDR1 SGHNT, CDR2 YYREEE (reference sequence). As DNA, the CDR3 is TGTGCCAGCAGCTTGTGGGGGGGCGGAAACACCATATATTTT. This translates into CASSLWGGGNTIYF.

The chain employs TRBV28 and TRBJ2-2, with 13 positions matching TRBD2. J was trimmed by 9 bases and V by 5 bases; bases with no gene match: 6. The germline V gene encodes CDR1 MDHEN and CDR2 SYDVKM. The CDR3 extends over 15 amino acids. CDR3 amino acids: CASSVGTSGNWELFF. The CDR3 DNA follows: TGTGCCAGCAGTGTAGGGACTAGCGGGAATTGGGAGCTGTTTTTT.

V is TRBV21-1 and J is TRBJ2-7. TRBV21-1 is listed as a pseudogene. This CDR3 contains 13 residues. The CDR3: CASSQAPSYEQYF. CDR3 DNA: TGTGCCAGCAGCCAAGCCCCCTCCTACGAGCAGTACTTC.

The chain combines TRBV5-6 with TRBJ1-1, with 9 bases that match TRBD1. The CDR3 is made up of 16 amino acids. Per germline, CDR1 SGHDT and CDR2 YYEEEE. Trimming at V came to 3 bases and at J to 0 bases, leaving 6 bases not matched to a gene. CDR3 in amino acids: CASSSGQGRMNTEAFF. The CDR3 DNA reads TGTGCCAGCAGCTCCGGACAGGGGCGAATGAACACTGAAGCTTTCTTT.

J is TRBJ1-5 and V is TRBV7-2; D ambiguous. Trimming removed 1 base from V and 0 bases from J, with 7 bases in between. There are 15 residues in the CDR3. The germline gives CDR1 SGHTA, CDR2 FQGNSA. CDR3 residues: CASSLVGYSNQPQHF. The CDR3 DNA follows: TGTGCCAGCAGCTTAGTGGGGTATAGCAATCAGCCCCAGCATTTT.

V and J are TRBV28 and TRBJ1-2, with D possibly matching TRBD1 (5 bases). The CDR3 runs 14 residues. V lost 1 base, J lost 10 bases, and 16 bases lay in between. Germline CDR1 is MDHEN and CDR2 is SYDVKM. The CDR3 DNA follows: TGTGCCAGCAGTTTATATTGGGTGGGGCCGCTCTACACCTTC. Its protein product is CASSLYWVGPLYTF.

The V gene is TRBV7-9, the J gene TRBJ2-3; D unresolved. The germline V gene has CDR1 SEHNR and CDR2 FQNEAQ (reference sequence). The CDR3 runs 14 residues. V lost 3 bases and J 2 bases, leaving 9 bases between the germline ends. CDR3 protein: CASSLVDHTDTQYF. The CDR3 bases are TGTGCCAGCAGCTTGGTAGACCACACAGATACGCAGTATTTT.

The V and J genes are TRBV5-1 and TRBJ2-7; D is perhaps TRBD1 (6 bases). Germline CDR1 is SGHRS and CDR2 is YFSETQ. V shed 3 bases and J shed 0 bases, with 13 bases lying between them. The CDR3 spans 15 residues. Here the CDR3 reads CASSSQGGSSYEQYF. CDR3 nucleotide sequence: TGCGCCAGCAGCTCTCAAGGGGGAAGCTCCTACGAGCAGTACTTC. The variable domain in full, completed from reference TRBV5-1 and TRBJ2-7, reads KAGVTQTPRYLIKTRGQQVTLSCSPISGHRSVSWYQQTPGQGLQFLFEYFSETQRNKGNFPGRFSGRQFSNSRSEMNVSTLELGDSALYLCASSSQGGSSYEQYFGPGTRLTVT.

The V and J genes are TRBV6-1 and TRBJ2-7; D unresolved. Germline lookup yields CDR1 MNHNS and CDR2 SASEGT. The CDR3 is 14 amino acids. V was pared by 7 bases and J by 0 bases, with 13 bases between. This CDR3 reads CASTTQASSYEQYF. CDR3 nucleotide sequence: TGTGCCAGCACCACCCAGGCCAGCTCCTACGAGCAGTACTTC.

The chain has TRBV27 and TRBJ2-3; TRBD2 matches at 9 bases. J lost 4 bases, V lost 1 base, and 6 bases had no gene match. The germline V gene encodes CDR1 MNHEY and CDR2 SMNVEV (reference sequence). CDR3 size: 16 residues. The chain's CDR3 is CASSLFAGGGADTQYF. In nucleotides, the CDR3 is TGTGCCAGCAGTTTATTCGCGGGAGGGGGGGCAGATACGCAGTATTTT.